The source of this T cell receptor (beta chain) is a study of Ad26.COV2.S vaccination and SARS-CoV-2 variants. The wider study: Once, or twice with 56 days between doses, Ad26.COV2.S was given intramuscularly. Whole-study results and caveats: Measurements of TCR breadth and depth may have given underestimates of the total T cell responses. Recipients of either vaccine or placebo displayed similar breadth of non-spike TCRs.

Only in-frame clones appear in the TCRdb table, and some are missing; sequencing was by immunoSEQ multiplex PCR. The sample includes about 320,000 clones, 70% to 90% of them seen just once. About this clone: Its antigen is unknown.

In germline, CDR1 is MNHNY, CDR2 SVGAGI (reference sequence). V lost 5 bases and J 3 bases, leaving 14 bases between the germline ends. The CDR3 length is 15 residues. Noted treatment: around 19 received Ad26.COV2.S at low or high dose, single or two shots; about five received placebo; per-sample allocation not given. Sampling took place 63 days after the first vaccine or placebo injection. Participants' vaccine, an Ad26 vector, delivered Wuhan-strain SARS-CoV-2 spike. The J gene is TRBJ1-5, the V gene TRBV6-6; possible D gene TRBD1, 5 bases. The TCR was taken from a person between 18 and 65 years old who received the Ad26.COV2.S COVID-19 vaccine or a placebo. The sequences come from peripheral blood, collected in a trial of Ad26.COV2.S vaccine versus placebo. The CDR3 spells CASSRDVAINQPQHF. The CDR3 coding sequence is TGTGCCAGCAGTCGGGACGTAGCGATCAATCAGCCCCAGCATTTT.